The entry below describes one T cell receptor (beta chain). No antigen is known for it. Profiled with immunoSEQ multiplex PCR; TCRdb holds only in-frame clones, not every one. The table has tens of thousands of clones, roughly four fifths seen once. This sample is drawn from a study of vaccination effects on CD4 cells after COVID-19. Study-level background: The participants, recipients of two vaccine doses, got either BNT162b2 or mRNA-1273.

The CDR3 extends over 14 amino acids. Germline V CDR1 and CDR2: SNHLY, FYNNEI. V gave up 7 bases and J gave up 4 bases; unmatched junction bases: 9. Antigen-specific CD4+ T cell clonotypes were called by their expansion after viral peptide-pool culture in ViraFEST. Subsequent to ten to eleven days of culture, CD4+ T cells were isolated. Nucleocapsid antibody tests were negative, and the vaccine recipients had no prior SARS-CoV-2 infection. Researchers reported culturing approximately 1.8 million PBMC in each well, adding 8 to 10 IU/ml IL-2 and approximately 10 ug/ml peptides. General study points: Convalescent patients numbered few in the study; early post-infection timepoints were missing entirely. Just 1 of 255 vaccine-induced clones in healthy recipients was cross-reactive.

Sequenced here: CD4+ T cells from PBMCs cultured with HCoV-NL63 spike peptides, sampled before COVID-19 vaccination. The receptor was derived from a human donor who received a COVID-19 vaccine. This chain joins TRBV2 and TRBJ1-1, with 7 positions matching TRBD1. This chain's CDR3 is CASTETGRGTEAFF. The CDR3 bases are TGTGCCAGCACCGAGACAGGGAGGGGCACTGAAGCTTTCTTT.